The source of this TCR beta chain is a study of blood T cells in healthy people across ages (dated by TCRdb to the mid-2010s). At the level of the whole study: In model experiments, template switching captured roughly one uniquely barcoded TCR beta cDNA molecule for every two T cells. To track age-related changes in TCR beta repertoire diversity, the study relied on deep sequencing normalized with unique cDNA molecular identifiers. The study analyzed two additional independent replicas of 1 million unique cDNA reads from the same blood draw for two donors, one aged 18 to 29 and one aged 80 or older. Donors were grouped into four age groups: young (average roughly 15 years), middle-aged (less than 40), aged (approximately 58) and long-lived (roughly 80). The study at large found these results: Bulk unsorted PBMC profiling prevented conclusive comparison of naive and antigen-experienced compartments. Observed TCR beta diversity per million T cells fell roughly linearly with age, and a significant reduction was already apparent by age around 39. Because the CMV infection status of the donors was unknown, age-related changes in expanded clonotypes may potentially have been confounded. Compared with the aged group, the long-lived group had more naive CD4+ T cells, fewer expanded clones and increased TCR diversity, suggesting age selection. Estimates of total diversity based on one million sequenced T cells were regarded as lower bounds and as underestimates. A strong correlation was found between observed TCR beta diversity and the percentage of naive T cells measured by flow cytometry.

Library method: 5' RACE. Instrument on record: Illumina HiSeq 2500. A second PCR of roughly 6 to 11 cycles was run with a J-beta primer mix and a sample-barcoded 5' primer. A unique molecular identifier was introduced onto each TCR beta cDNA molecule by a template-switch 5' adaptor carrying 12 random nucleotides. At least 2.5 million CDR3-containing paired-end reads were obtained from each sample. The Mint cDNA synthesis kit, primed by a TRBC-specific oligonucleotide, was used to synthesize first-strand cDNA from all RNA. Following uracil-DNA glycosylase treatment, all cDNA underwent a first 18-cycle PCR with the universal primers M1SS and BC2_uni_R. The source study handled its data this way. For normalization, 1 million high-quality reads were randomly selected from each sample, with every read carrying a distinct molecular identifier. Instead of being binned into consensus sequences, reads with shared molecular identifiers were discarded. MiTCR, run with a Q25 quality threshold and the strictest error-elimination algorithm, handled CDR3 identification, clonotype clustering and error correction. A nonparametric unseen species model using Euler transformation provided a lower-bound estimate of total TCR beta diversity. TCRdb's own reprocessing of the public reads used fastp at Q25 and MiXCR and kept productive beta chains. All rows with the same CDR3 protein become a single entry with the most common DNA and genes. These V and J calls originate from TCRdb's pipeline instead of the authors' own analysis. For this sample there are 500,000 to 650,000 distinct CDR3 sequences; approximately 26% appear just once. The ten most abundant clones make up approximately 3.6% of the sample.

Remarks on this clonotype: Its binding antigen is unknown. No clone much larger than this one lies a single base away; base qualities are absent.

The CDR1 and CDR2 encoded by the germline V gene are SGHAT and FQNNGV. Measured from the cysteine to the phenylalanine, the CDR3 is 18 residues long. The retained sequence is limited to the CDR3, 54 bases, with the frame set at the first base. Donors were 40 or so systemically healthy Caucasian individuals from Russia aged 6 to 90 years. Ten milliliters of peripheral blood were drawn from each donor into EDTA-treated Vacutainer tubes. Ficoll-Paque density-gradient centrifugation was used to isolate PBMCs, with at least 6 million obtained per sample. Total RNA, at least 6 micrograms per sample, was extracted from PBMCs with Trizol reagent. For every donor, flow cytometry on a PBMC aliquot measured the percentage of naive CD45RAhigh/CD27high T cells. This sample also appeared in a second study, on T cells of mothers and their children. The second study also describes: Donors were nine systemically healthy Caucasian individuals: three mothers and their six children. cDNA synthesis consumed the entire amount of extracted RNA, loaded at approximately 1.6 ug RNA in each 15 ul reaction. Sample barcodes and 2-4 random nucleotides were added via the M1S primer in the second PCR. Over 8 million TCR beta CDR3 reads were obtained for each mother, and some 3.1 million reads were obtained for each child. TCR recombination output is similarly shaped by thymic selection in related and unrelated pairs, with a minor effect exerted by inherited differences. Normalized repertoire overlap in related mother-child pairs was always slightly higher than in unrelated mother-child pairs, but the difference was never significant. Persistent microchimeric T cell clones were not detected, at a sensitivity of around 100 clones per million clonotypes. In the study, deep NGS was used to compare the TCR beta repertoires of mothers and children, and features distinguishing related mother-child pairs from unrelated individuals were sought. On average, the children were roughly 10 +/- 4 years old, while the mothers were roughly 40 +/- 4 years old. After adapters were ligated using NEBNext reagents, the libraries underwent 100+100 nt paired-end sequencing on an Illumina HiSeq 2000. Mother and child libraries were prepared a month apart and sequenced in separate runs to prevent cross-contamination. For each donor, between about 450,000 and 2,300,000 distinct TCR beta clonotypes were identified. Naive TCR beta clonotypes were estimated from low-frequency clonotypes matched to each donor's FACS-determined naive share, without sorting.

The V and J segments used are TRBV11-2 and TRBJ2-5; a tentative D call is TRBD2 (7 bases match). The better agreement between TRBJ2-7 and the DNA end casts doubt on the J call. The clonotype was recovered from a boy between 2 and 10 years old in good health. The sequencing input was blood. The CDR3 corresponds to CASSPRLVIGLGGYEQYF. The DNA sequence follows: TGTGCCAGCAGCCCTAGACTCGTGATAGGACTAGGGGGTTACGAGCAGTACTTC.